This T cell receptor (beta chain) stems from a study of Ad26.COV2.S vaccination and SARS-CoV-2 variants. Study observations and caveats: Spike-specific TCR breadth ran higher among vaccine recipients than placebo recipients.

Trimming at V came to 3 bases and at J to 3 bases, leaving 2 bases not matched to a gene. This CDR3 contains 15 residues. Germline assignment: CDR1 SGHVS and CDR2 FNYEAQ. A word on this clone: Its antigen is not identified.

Specified treatment: about 20 received Ad26.COV2.S at low or high dose, single or two shots; roughly 5 received placebo; per-sample allocation not given. Sampling was performed 63 days after the first vaccine or placebo injection. This table comes from immunoSEQ multiplex PCR, and its TCRdb copy is limited to in-frame clones, with some not included. The profile covers 360,000 or so clones, with more than 75% appearing a single time and more than 3% taken by the ten largest. The TCR comes from a person aged 18 to 65 who received the Ad26.COV2.S COVID-19 vaccine or a placebo. The specimen comprised peripheral blood, sampled in a trial of Ad26.COV2.S vaccine versus placebo. The V call is TRBV7-6, the J call TRBJ1-5, with 10 bases matching TRBD1. The CDR3 protein is CASSLTGGTNQPQHF. The DNA for the CDR3 is TGTGCCAGCAGCTTGACAGGGGGCACCAATCAGCCCCAGCATTTT.